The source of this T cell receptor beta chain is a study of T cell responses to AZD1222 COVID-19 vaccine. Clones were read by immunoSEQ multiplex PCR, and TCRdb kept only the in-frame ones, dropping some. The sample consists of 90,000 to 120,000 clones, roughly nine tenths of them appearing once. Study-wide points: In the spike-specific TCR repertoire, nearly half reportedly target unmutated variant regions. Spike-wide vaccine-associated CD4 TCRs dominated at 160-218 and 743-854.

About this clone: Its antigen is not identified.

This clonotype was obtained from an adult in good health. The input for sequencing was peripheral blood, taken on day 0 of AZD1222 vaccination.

CDR3 in amino acids: CASSLGWLTGGKNNEQFF. The CDR3 nucleotides are TGTGCCAGCAGCTTAGGCTGGCTAACGGGAGGGAAGAACAATGAGCAGTTCTTC. This rearrangement joins TRBV11-2 to TRBJ2-1; 8 bases fit TRBD2. The V and J ends lost 1 base and 5 bases, in that order; junction bases with no gene match: 13. Germline lookup yields CDR1 SGHAT and CDR2 FQNNGV. This CDR3 contains 18 residues. Based on the CDR3 plus reference TRBV11-2 and TRBJ2-1, the full variable domain is EAGVAQSPRYKIIEKRQSVAFWCNPISGHATLYWYQQILGQGPKLLIQFQNNGVVDDSQLPKDRFSAERLKGVDSTLKIQPAKLEDSAVYLCASSLGWLTGGKNNEQFFGPGTRLTVL.